This T cell receptor beta chain is drawn from a study of cytomegalovirus exposure and HLA in healthy donors. The PCR ran on 60 Vbeta and 13 Jbeta primers. As processed by the authors: Some 80 million unique TCR beta chains, roughly 11 million shared, were counted in a later analysis. Clones were sequenced by immunoSEQ multiplex PCR, and TCRdb holds only the in-frame ones, with some missing. That table supplies the V and J calls and clone size; D and trimming were determined from the DNA. The data hold 110,000 to 150,000 clones, with around 75% observed a single time. Whole-study findings and limits: HLA-A and HLA-B allele assignments for most subjects were reportedly predicted accurately using TCR beta sequences. CMV serostatus was the sole immune exposure information available.

The CDR3 contains 17 residues. CDR1 is SGHVS, CDR2 FNYEAQ, per germline. On this clone: Its antigen is not identified.

The rearrangement links TRBV7-6 to TRBJ2-5, with D perhaps TRBD1 (6 bases). The DNA end is more similar to TRBJ2-7, so the J call may be wrong. Sequencing input: PBMCs. The sequence derives from a woman aged 40 to 50 in good health and CMV-seronegative. DNA for the CDR3: TGTGCCAGCAGCTTAGTAGGGGGTTCATCGGGCTCCTACGAGCAGTACTTC. Its protein is CASSLVGGSSGSYEQYF.